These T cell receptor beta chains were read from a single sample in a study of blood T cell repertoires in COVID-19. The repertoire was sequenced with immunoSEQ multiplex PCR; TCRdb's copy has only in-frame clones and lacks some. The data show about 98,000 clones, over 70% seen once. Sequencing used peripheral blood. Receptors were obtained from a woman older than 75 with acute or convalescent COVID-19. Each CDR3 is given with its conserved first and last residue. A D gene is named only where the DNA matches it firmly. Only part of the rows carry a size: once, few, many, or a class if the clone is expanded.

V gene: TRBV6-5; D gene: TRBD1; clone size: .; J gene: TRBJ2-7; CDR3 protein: CASNGQGRGEQYF; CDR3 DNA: TGTGCCAGCAACGGACAGGGGCGAGGCGAGCAGTACTTC
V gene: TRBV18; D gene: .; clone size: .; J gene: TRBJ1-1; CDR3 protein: CASSPGGLVLMNTEAFF; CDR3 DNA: TGTGCCAGCTCACCTGGGGGACTAGTCCTAATGAACACTGAAGCTTTCTTT
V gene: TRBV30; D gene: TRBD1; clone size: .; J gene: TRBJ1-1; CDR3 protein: CGLRGGQGKKAEAFF; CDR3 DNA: TGTGGGCTCCGCGGGGGACAGGGGAAGAAAGCTGAAGCTTTCTTT
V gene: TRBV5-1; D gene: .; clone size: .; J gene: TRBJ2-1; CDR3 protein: CASSLEFAGAPSYNEQFF; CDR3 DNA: TGCGCCAGCAGCTTGGAATTTGCGGGGGCCCCGTCCTACAATGAGCAGTTCTTC
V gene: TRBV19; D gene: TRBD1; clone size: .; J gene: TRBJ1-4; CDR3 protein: CASAGQGGEKLFF; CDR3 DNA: TGTGCCAGCGCGGGACAGGGGGGGGAAAAACTGTTTTTT
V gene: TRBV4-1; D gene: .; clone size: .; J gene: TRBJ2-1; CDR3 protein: CASSQEGGGASYNEQFF; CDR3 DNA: TGCGCCAGCAGCCAAGAAGGAGGGGGGGCCTCCTACAATGAGCAGTTCTTC
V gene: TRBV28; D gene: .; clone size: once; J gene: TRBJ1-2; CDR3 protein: CASRPLPREANYGYTF; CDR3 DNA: TGTGCCAGCAGACCCCTCCCTCGGGAAGCTAACTATGGCTACACCTTC
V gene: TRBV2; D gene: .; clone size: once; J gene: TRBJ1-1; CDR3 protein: CASSVALYSNTEAFF; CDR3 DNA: TGTGCCAGCAGTGTTGCCCTATATTCGAACACTGAAGCTTTCTTT
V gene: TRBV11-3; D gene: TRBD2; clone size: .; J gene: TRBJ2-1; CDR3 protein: CASSARGGQVGNEQFF; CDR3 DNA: TGTGCCAGCAGCGCGCGGGGGGGCCAAGTCGGGAATGAGCAGTTCTTC
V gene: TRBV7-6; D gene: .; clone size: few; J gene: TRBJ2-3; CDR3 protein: CASSLVQSTDTQYF; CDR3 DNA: TGTGCCAGCAGCTTAGTTCAGAGCACAGATACGCAGTATTTT
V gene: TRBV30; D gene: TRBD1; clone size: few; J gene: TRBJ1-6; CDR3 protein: CAWRAPPGQGWGNSPLHF; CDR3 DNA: TGTGCCTGGAGAGCACCACCGGGACAGGGGTGGGGAAATTCACCCCTCCACTTT
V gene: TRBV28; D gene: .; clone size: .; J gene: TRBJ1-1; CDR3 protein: CASVVRGGRMNTEAFF; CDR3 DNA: TGTGCCAGCGTCGTAAGGGGGGGCCGGATGAACACTGAAGCTTTCTTT
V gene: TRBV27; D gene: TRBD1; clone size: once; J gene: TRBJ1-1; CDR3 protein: CASSLRDRGRGTEAFF; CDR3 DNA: TGTGCCAGCAGTTTAAGGGACAGGGGAAGGGGCACTGAAGCTTTCTTT
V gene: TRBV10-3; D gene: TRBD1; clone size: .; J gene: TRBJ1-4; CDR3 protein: CAISPGQGAMTNEKLFF; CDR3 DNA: TGTGCCATCAGCCCGGGACAGGGGGCGATGACTAATGAAAAACTGTTTTTT
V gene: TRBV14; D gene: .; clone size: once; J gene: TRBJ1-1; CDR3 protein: CASSQDLRGTEAFF; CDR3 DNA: TGTGCCAGCAGCCAAGATCTGAGAGGGACTGAAGCTTTCTTT
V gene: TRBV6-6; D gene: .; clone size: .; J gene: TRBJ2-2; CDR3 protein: CASLVGTSQNTGELFF; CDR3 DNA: TGTGCCAGCTTAGTCGGGACATCCCAGAACACCGGGGAGCTGTTTTTT
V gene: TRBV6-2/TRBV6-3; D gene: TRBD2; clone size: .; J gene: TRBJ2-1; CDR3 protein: CASSYGLANEQFF; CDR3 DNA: TGTGCCAGCAGTTACGGACTAGCGAATGAGCAGTTCTTC
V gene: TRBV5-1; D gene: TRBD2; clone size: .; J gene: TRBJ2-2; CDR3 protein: CASQSGVNTGELFF; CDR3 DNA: TGCGCCAGCCAGAGCGGGGTGAACACCGGGGAGCTGTTTTTT
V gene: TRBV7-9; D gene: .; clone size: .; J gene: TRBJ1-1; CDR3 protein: CASSPQGIEAFF; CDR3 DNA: TGTGCCAGCAGCCCCCAGGGGATTGAAGCTTTCTTT
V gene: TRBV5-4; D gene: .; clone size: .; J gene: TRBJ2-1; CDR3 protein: CASSSAGQPNNEQFF; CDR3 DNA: TGTGCCAGCAGCTCCGCGGGACAGCCGAACAATGAGCAGTTCTTC
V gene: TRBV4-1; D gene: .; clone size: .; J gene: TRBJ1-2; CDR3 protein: CASSQAGANYGYTF; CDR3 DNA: TGCGCCAGCAGCCAAGCAGGGGCCAACTATGGCTACACCTTC
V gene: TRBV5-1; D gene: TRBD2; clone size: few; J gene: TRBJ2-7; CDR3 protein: CASSGGTSGRRQYEQYF; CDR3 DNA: TGCGCCAGCAGCGGCGGGACTAGCGGTCGCCGACAATACGAGCAGTACTTC
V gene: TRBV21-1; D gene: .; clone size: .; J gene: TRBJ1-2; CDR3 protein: CASSKLKGACWGYTF; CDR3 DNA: TGTGCCAGCAGCAAACTCAAGGGGGCGTGCTGGGGCTACACCTTC
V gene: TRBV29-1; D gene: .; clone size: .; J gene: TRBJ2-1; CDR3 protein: CSVGGRNNEQFF; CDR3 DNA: TGCAGCGTGGGGGGAAGAAACAATGAGCAGTTCTTC
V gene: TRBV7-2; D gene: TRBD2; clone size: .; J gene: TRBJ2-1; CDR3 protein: CASSPGRGGDNEQFF; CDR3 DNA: TGTGCCAGCAGCCCCGGTCGCGGGGGTGACAATGAGCAGTTCTTC
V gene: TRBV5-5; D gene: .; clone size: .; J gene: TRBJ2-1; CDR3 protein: CASSRQKRGGYNEQFF; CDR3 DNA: TGTGCCAGCAGCCGCCAAAAGAGGGGGGGCTACAATGAGCAGTTCTTC
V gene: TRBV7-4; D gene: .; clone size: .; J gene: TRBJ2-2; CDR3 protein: CASSSRLGDTGELFF; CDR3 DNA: TGTGCCAGCAGCTCCCGACTAGGGGACACCGGGGAGCTGTTTTTT
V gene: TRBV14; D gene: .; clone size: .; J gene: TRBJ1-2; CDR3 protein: CASSQAGASRDGYTF; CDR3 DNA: TGTGCCAGCAGCCAAGCAGGGGCTAGCAGGGATGGCTACACCTTC
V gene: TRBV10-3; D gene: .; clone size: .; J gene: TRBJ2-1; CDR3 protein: CAISDPLGRTYNEQFF; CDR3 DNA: TGTGCCATCAGTGATCCCTTGGGCAGAACTTACAATGAGCAGTTCTTC
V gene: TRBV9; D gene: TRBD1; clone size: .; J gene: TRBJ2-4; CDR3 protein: CASTRDRDPKNIQYF; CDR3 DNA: TGTGCCAGCACCAGGGACAGAGACCCCAAAAACATTCAGTACTTC
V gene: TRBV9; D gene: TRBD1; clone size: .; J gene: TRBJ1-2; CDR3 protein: CASSAGTGEGDGYTF; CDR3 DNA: TGTGCCAGCAGCGCAGGGACAGGGGAAGGAGATGGCTACACCTTC
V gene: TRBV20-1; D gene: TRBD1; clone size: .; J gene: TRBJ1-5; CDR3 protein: CSASQEGARNQPQHF; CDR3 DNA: TGCAGTGCTAGTCAGGAGGGGGCCCGTAATCAGCCCCAGCATTTT
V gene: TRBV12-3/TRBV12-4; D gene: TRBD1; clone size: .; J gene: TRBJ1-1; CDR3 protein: CASSPRQGIQAFF; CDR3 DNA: TGTGCCAGCAGTCCAAGACAGGGGATCCAAGCTTTCTTT
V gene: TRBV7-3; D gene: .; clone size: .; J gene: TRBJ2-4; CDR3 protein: CASSLGLQGNIQYF; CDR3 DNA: TGTGCCAGCAGCCTTGGCCTCCAGGGGAACATTCAGTACTTC
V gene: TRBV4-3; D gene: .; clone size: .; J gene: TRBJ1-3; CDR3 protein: CASSQSGDTIYF; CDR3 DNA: TGCGCCAGCAGCCAATCAGGGGACACCATATATTTT
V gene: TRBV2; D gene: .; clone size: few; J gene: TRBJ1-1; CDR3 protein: CASSWGQNTEAFF; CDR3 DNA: TGTGCCAGCAGTTGGGGACAGAACACTGAAGCTTTCTTT
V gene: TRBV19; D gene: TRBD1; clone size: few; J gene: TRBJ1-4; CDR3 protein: CASSHRTGSEKLFF; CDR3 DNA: TGTGCCAGTAGTCACAGGACAGGGAGCGAAAAACTGTTTTTT
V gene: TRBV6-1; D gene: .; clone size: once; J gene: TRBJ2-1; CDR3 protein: CASSEFRIPIRSKFF; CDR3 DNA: TGTGCCAGCAGTGAGTTTCGTATTCCCATACGCAGTAAGTTCTTC
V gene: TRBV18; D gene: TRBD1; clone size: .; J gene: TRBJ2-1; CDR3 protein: CASSMGTGVYNEQFF; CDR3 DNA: TGTGCCAGCTCAATGGGGACAGGGGTGTACAATGAGCAGTTCTTC
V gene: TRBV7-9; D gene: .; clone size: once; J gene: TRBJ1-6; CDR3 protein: CASSPPGVQNSPLHF; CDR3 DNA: TGTGCCAGCAGCCCTCCGGGGGTTCAGAATTCACCCCTCCACTTT
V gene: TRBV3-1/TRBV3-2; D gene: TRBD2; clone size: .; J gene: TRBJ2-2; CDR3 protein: CASSQSGGAPGELFF; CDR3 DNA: TGTGCCAGCAGCCAAAGCGGGGGGGCCCCCGGGGAGCTGTTTTTT
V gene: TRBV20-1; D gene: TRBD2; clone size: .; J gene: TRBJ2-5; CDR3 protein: CSASGGETQYF; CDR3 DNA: TGCAGTGCTAGCGGGGGGGAGACCCAGTACTTC
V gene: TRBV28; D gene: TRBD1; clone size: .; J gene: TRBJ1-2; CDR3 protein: CASRPGQGAGGYTF; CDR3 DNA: TGTGCCAGCAGACCCGGACAGGGGGCCGGGGGCTACACCTTC